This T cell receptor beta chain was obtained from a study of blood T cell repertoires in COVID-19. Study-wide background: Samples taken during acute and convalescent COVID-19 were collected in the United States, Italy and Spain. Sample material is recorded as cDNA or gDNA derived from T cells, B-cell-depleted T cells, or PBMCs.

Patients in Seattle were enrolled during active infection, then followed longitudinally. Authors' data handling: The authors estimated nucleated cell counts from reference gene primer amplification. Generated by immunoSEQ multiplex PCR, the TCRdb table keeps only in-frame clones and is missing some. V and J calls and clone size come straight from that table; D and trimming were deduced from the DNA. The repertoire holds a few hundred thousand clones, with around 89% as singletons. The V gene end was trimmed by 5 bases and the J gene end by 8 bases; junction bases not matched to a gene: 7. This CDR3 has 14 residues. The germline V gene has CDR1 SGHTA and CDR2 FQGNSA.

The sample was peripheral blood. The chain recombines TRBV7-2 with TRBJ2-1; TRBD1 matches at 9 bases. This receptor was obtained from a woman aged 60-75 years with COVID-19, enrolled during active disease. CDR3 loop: CASSGRTGVDEQFF. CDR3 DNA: TGTGCCAGCAGCGGCCGGACAGGGGTCGATGAGCAGTTCTTC.